The entry below describes one TCR beta chain. The target antigen is unknown. This sample stems from a study of CD8+ T cells in alopecia areata. It was from alopecia areata patients that lesional scalp punch biopsies and peripheral blood were collected. Trimming left V 6 bases short and J 4 bases short, with 10 bases between. The germline V gene has CDR1 SNHLY and CDR2 FYNNEI. CDR3 length equals 14 residues. Study results and limitations: There were also resident alphabeta T cells of normal skin sequenced in scalp samples. Alopecia totalis/universalis scalp especially showed more expanded CD8+ clones than normal scalp.

TCR sequencing used cDNA made by reverse transcription of extracted RNA. TCRdb's table, derived via immunoSEQ multiplex PCR, lists solely in-frame clones and lacks some. Here the sample spans 65,000 to 90,000 clones, roughly 51% being singletons. The material sequenced was NKG2D-high CD8+ T cells sorted from blood. This chain links TRBV2 with TRBJ2-6, with TRBD1 as a possible D gene (5 bases). This receptor was taken from a human donor with alopecia areata. Here the CDR3 DNA reads TGTGCCAGCAGGTCAGGGTTCGGGGCCAACGTCCTGACTTTC. It specifies CASRSGFGANVLTF.